These 30 T cell receptor beta chains came from one sample sequenced in a study of T cell responses to AZD1222 COVID-19 vaccine. Measured with immunoSEQ multiplex PCR; TCRdb has only the in-frame clones, and not every one. The sample includes about 96,000 clones, roughly 90% seen only once; the top ten take less than 3%. Sequencing was performed on peripheral blood, taken on day 0 of AZD1222 vaccination. All receptors come from an adult in good health.

This rearrangement joins TRBV6-5 to TRBJ2-7; D gene unclear. There are 11 residues in the CDR3. Germline assignment: CDR1 MNHEY and CDR2 SVGAGI. The V gene lost 7 bases and the J gene lost 3 bases, with 7 bases spanning the gap. The chain's CDR3 is CASTVGYEQYF. As DNA, the CDR3 is TGTGCCAGCACGGTGGGCTACGAGCAGTACTTC.

The chain employs TRBV7-2 and TRBJ2-1; D gene unclear. The ends were cut back, 0 bases at V and 7 bases at J, with 7 bases in the middle. This CDR3 comprises 13 residues. Germline V gene data show CDR1 as SGHTA and CDR2 as FQGNSA. The DNA of the CDR3 is TGTGCCAGCAGCTTAGCCAATCTTAATGAGCAGTTCTTC. Translation: CASSLANLNEQFF.

This chain joins TRBV6-6 and TRBJ2-1, with D uncertain. The ends were cut back, 0 bases at V and 7 bases at J, with 13 bases in the middle. CDR3 length: 15 residues. Germline V gene data show CDR1 as MNHNY and CDR2 as SVGAGI (reference sequence). In DNA, the CDR3 is TGTGCCAGCAGTTACTCCGCGGACGTTAATAATGAGCAGTTCTTC. Protein sequence: CASSYSADVNNEQFF.

In this sample, this clone turned up a few times. J is TRBJ2-7 and V is TRBV10-2; 8 bases align to TRBD1. This CDR3 is built from 14 residues. Losses at the gene ends were 2 bases for V and 4 bases for J; bases not matched to a gene: 4. The germline V gene encodes CDR1 WSHSY and CDR2 SAAADI. The CDR3, as DNA: TGCGCCAGCAGTGAGACAGGGGGTGGTTACGAGCAGTACTTC. Translated: CASSETGGGYEQYF.

The rearrangement uses TRBV29-1 and TRBJ2-2; TRBD1 aligns across 9 bases. Germline loops: CDR1 SQVTM, CDR2 ANQGSEA. The CDR3 loop spans 14 amino acids. J lost 6 bases, V lost 6 bases, and 8 bases had no gene match. In nucleotides, the CDR3 is TGCAGCGTCCGGGACAGGGATAAAGCCGGGGAGCTGTTTTTT. Protein product: CSVRDRDKAGELFF.

This clone was found once. V is TRBV10-1 and J is TRBJ2-5; 7 bases match TRBD2. V shed 6 bases and J 4 bases; nucleotides not matched to a gene: 5. There are 13 residues in the CDR3. CDR1 WNHNN and CDR2 SYGVQD come from the germline V gene (reference sequence). CDR3: CASRAGSRETQYF. CDR3 coding DNA: TGCGCCAGCAGAGCGGGATCGCGAGAGACCCAGTACTTC.

The chain carries TRBV5-1 and TRBJ1-6; 7 nucleotides match TRBD1. The CDR3 is 16 amino acids. CDR1 SGHRS and CDR2 YFSETQ come from the germline V gene. J lost 9 bases, V lost 2 bases, and 11 bases had no gene match. The DNA for the CDR3 is TGCGCCAGCAGCTTCTCCCTCGGGGAGGGGGCTTCACCCCTCCACTTT. It translates to CASSFSLGEGASPLHF.

V and J are TRBV18 and TRBJ2-7, with D possibly matching TRBD1 (5 bases). The CDR3 consists of 14 residues. CDR1 and CDR2 (germline): KGHSH, LQKENI. V lost 5 bases and J 0 bases, leaving 11 bases between the germline ends. CDR3 bases: TGTGCCAGCTCATCAAGAGGACACTCCTACGAGCAGTACTTC. Translating gives CASSSRGHSYEQYF. The variable domain in full, completed from reference TRBV18 and TRBJ2-7, reads NAGVMQNPRHLVRRRGQEARLRCSPMKGHSHVYWYRQLPEEGLKFMVYLQKENIIDESGMPKERFSAEFPKEGPSILRIQQVVRGDSAAYFCASSSRGHSYEQYFGPGTRLTVT.

The genes are TRBV28 and TRBJ1-2; D remains ambiguous. Germline V CDR1 and CDR2: MDHEN, SYDVKM. Trimming stripped 2 bases from V and 3 bases from J, with 10 bases between. The CDR3 runs to 14 residues. The DNA of the CDR3 is TGTGCCAGCAGTTTAACGGGCACCCACTATGGCTACACCTTC. Translated, it gives CASSLTGTHYGYTF.

The rearrangement joins TRBV9 to TRBJ1-6; D uncertain. The CDR3 extends over 14 amino acids. V lost 0 bases, J lost 10 bases, and 11 bases lay in between. The germline V gene has CDR1 SGDLS and CDR2 YYNGEE. CDR3 nucleotides: TGTGCCAGCAGCGTAGGTGGAGAGGCCTCACCCCTCCACTTT. This encodes CASSVGGEASPLHF.

The chain links TRBV30 to TRBJ2-7; D ambiguous. Looked up from germline, CDR1 is GTSNPN and CDR2 is SVGIG (reference sequence). The ends were cut back, 8 bases at V and 5 bases at J, with 13 bases in the middle. The CDR3 spans 11 residues. Here the CDR3 reads CAGSRKNEQYF. The CDR3 bases are TGTGCCGGATCCCGGAAGAACGAGCAGTACTTC.

V usage is TRBV29-1 and J usage is TRBJ2-3; no firm D call. This CDR3 comprises 12 residues. V was shortened by 6 bases and J by 2 bases, with 9 bases between the two germline ends. Germline CDR1 and CDR2: SQVTM and ANQGSEA. CDR3 loop: CSVSDLTDTQYF. Written as DNA, the CDR3 is TGCAGCGTAAGTGACCTCACAGATACGCAGTATTTT.

V and J are TRBV19 and TRBJ2-7; D call uncertain. V lost 2 bases, J lost 0 bases, and 14 bases lay in between. This CDR3 has 16 amino acids. Germline V lookup: CDR1 LNHDA, CDR2 SQIVND (reference sequence). The DNA of the CDR3 is TGTGCCAGTAGTATACAGGCCAGGACCAGCTCCTACGAGCAGTACTTC. Its protein product is CASSIQARTSSYEQYF.

The chain recombines TRBV6-5 with TRBJ2-7; perhaps D is TRBD1 or TRBD2 (5 bases each). The CDR3 is made up of 15 amino acids. Between the trimmed V and J ends, which lost 6 bases and 0 bases, there was a span of 15 bases. Germline V gene lookup returns CDR1 MNHEY and CDR2 SVGAGI. The CDR3 coding sequence is TGTGCCAGCAGCCGGTCCGGGGCGAGCTCCTACGAGCAGTACTTC. This encodes CASSRSGASSYEQYF.

The J gene is TRBJ2-1, the V gene TRBV27, with TRBD2 matching over 8 bases. CDR1 is MNHEY, CDR2 SMNVEV, per germline (reference sequence). CDR3 length: 16 amino acids. V was clipped by 6 bases and J by 10 bases; unmatched bases: 17. The CDR3 spells CASSRSGIAGSREQFF. Here the CDR3 DNA reads TGTGCCAGCAGCCGTAGTGGAATAGCGGGAAGCAGGGAGCAGTTCTTC.

The chain is built from TRBV24-1 and TRBJ2-1; 9 bases are shared with TRBD1. The CDR3 is made up of 17 amino acids. Germline CDR1 is KGHDR and CDR2 is SFDVKD. V trimming: 1 base; J trimming: 7 bases; junction bases outside the gene matches: 10. This CDR3 is CATSDLSGTGRKNEQFF. CDR3 sequence (DNA): TGTGCCACCAGTGATTTATCCGGGACAGGGCGTAAGAATGAGCAGTTCTTC.

CDR3: CASSSGFSGANVLTF. CDR3 nucleotide sequence: TGTGCCAGCAGTTCTGGGTTCTCTGGGGCCAACGTCCTGACTTTC. The chain is built from TRBV6-2 or TRBV6-3 and TRBJ2-6; D remains ambiguous. Trimming left V 4 bases short and J 0 bases short, with 7 bases between. Looked up from germline, CDR1 is MNHEY and CDR2 is SVGEGT. The CDR3 covers 15 residues.

This clone came up a few times. The chain joins TRBV28 to TRBJ1-5; possible D gene TRBD1, 5 bases. This CDR3 region has 17 residues. V was pared by 4 bases and J by 0 bases, with 16 bases between. CDR1 and CDR2 from the germline V gene are MDHEN and SYDVKM. CDR3 sequence: CASSSSEGPNSNQPQHF. The CDR3 DNA follows: TGTGCCAGCAGTTCCTCCGAGGGACCTAATAGCAATCAGCCCCAGCATTTT.

The rearrangement links TRBV12-3 or TRBV12-4 to TRBJ1-1; D gene ambiguous. The length of the CDR3 is 13 residues. Trimming removed 1 base at V and 0 bases at J, with 3 bases between. The CDR3 reads CASSLVMNTEAFF. The CDR3 DNA is TGTGCCAGCAGTTTAGTCATGAACACTGAAGCTTTCTTT.

CDR3 sequence reads: CASSLAGLPEAFF. CDR3 bases: TGTGCCAGCAGTTTAGCGGGATTACCTGAAGCTTTCTTT. This chain links TRBV27 with TRBJ1-1; D remains unclear. CDR3 length equals 13 residues. V was pared by 2 bases and J by 6 bases, with 10 bases between. The germline V gene encodes CDR1 MNHEY and CDR2 SMNVEV (reference sequence).

The chain joins TRBV28 to TRBJ1-3; 8 positions match TRBD1. Trimming at V came to 3 bases and at J to 3 bases, leaving 4 bases not matched to a gene. Germline V gene data show CDR1 as MDHEN and CDR2 as SYDVKM. CDR3 length: 15 amino acids. CDR3 bases: TGTGCCAGCAGTTTCCTGGGACAGGATGGAAACACCATATATTTT. Translation gives CASSFLGQDGNTIYF.

The CDR3 spells CAWSEVQVNTEAFF. CDR3 nucleotide sequence: TGTGCCTGGAGTGAAGTCCAGGTGAACACTGAAGCTTTCTTT. This sequence joins TRBV30 and TRBJ1-1; D uncertain. This CDR3 has 14 amino acids. Germline V gives CDR1 GTSNPN, CDR2 SVGIG (reference sequence). V dropped 1 base and J dropped 0 bases, with 9 bases sitting between them.

This chain joins TRBV12-3 or TRBV12-4 and TRBJ2-1; TRBD2 agrees at 8 bases. Trimming took 3 bases from V and 15 from J; bases not matched to a gene: 7. The CDR3 is 12 residues long. The DNA of the CDR3 is TGTGCCAGCAGTTTTTTTCGGGAGGGCCGGTTCTTC. Its translation: CASSFFREGRFF.

CDR3 coding DNA: TGCGCCAGCAGCTCGACAGGGGCGGACACCGGGGAGCTGTTTTTT. Translated: CASSSTGADTGELFF. The chain uses TRBV5-1 and TRBJ2-2, with 8 bases identical to TRBD1. The CDR3 extends over 15 amino acids. In germline, CDR1 is SGHRS, CDR2 YFSETQ. Trimming removed 3 bases from V and 3 bases from J; junction bases left unmatched: 4.

The chain has TRBV3-1 (or the pseudogene TRBV3-2) and TRBJ1-1, with D possibly being TRBD1 (5 bases). Trimming cost V 4 bases and J 3 bases, with 9 bases left between them. The CDR3 is 13 amino acids. Per the germline V gene, CDR1 is LGHDT and CDR2 is YNNKEL (reference sequence). Here the CDR3 DNA reads TGTGCCAGCAGCCGGGGCGAGGACACTGAAGCTTTCTTT. It is translated as CASSRGEDTEAFF.

V usage is TRBV9 and J usage is TRBJ1-3; a possible D gene is TRBD1 (6 bases). The V end was cut by 5 bases, the J end by 0 bases, with 9 bases between. CDR1 SGDLS and CDR2 YYNGEE come from the germline V gene. The CDR3 consists of 14 residues. In DNA, the CDR3 is TGTGCCAGCAGACAGGGAAGCTCTGGAAACACCATATATTTT. It is translated as CASRQGSSGNTIYF.

V gene TRBV5-4 combines with J gene TRBJ2-1, with 8 bases identical to TRBD2. Per the germline V gene, CDR1 is SGHNT and CDR2 is YYREEE (reference sequence). The CDR3 runs to 16 residues. The V segment lost 1 base and the J segment 3 bases; nucleotides outside the gene matches: 6. The CDR3 loop reads CASSLTGGRGYNEQFF. CDR3 nucleotides: TGTGCCAGCAGCTTGACGGGAGGGAGGGGCTACAATGAGCAGTTCTTC.

The CDR3 DNA sequence: TGTGCCAGCAGCCCGGTTGCGGGGAGAGACAATGAGCAGTTCTTC. This codes for CASSPVAGRDNEQFF. The V and J genes are TRBV7-2 and TRBJ2-1; D possibly corresponds to TRBD2 (6 bases). V was shortened by 5 bases and J by 5 bases, with 16 bases between the two germline ends. The CDR3 is made up of 15 amino acids. Germline V lookup: CDR1 SGHTA, CDR2 FQGNSA.

The chain combines TRBV30 with TRBJ2-5; 9 bases are a match to TRBD2. After removal of 0 bases from V and 5 bases from J, the junction contained 10 bases not matched to a gene. CDR1 is GTSNPN and CDR2 is SVGIG in the germline V gene (reference sequence). The CDR3 sequence is 16 residues long. CDR3 region: CAWSVRTSVKGETQYF. DNA for the CDR3: TGTGCCTGGAGTGTACGGACTAGCGTGAAGGGGGAGACCCAGTACTTC. The full variable domain, completed using reference TRBV30 and TRBJ2-5, is SQTIHQWPATLVQPVGSPLSLECTVEGTSNPNLYWYRQAAGRGLQLLFYSVGIGQISSEVPQNLSASRPQDRQFILSSKKLLLSDSGFYLCAWSVRTSVKGETQYFGPGTRLLVL.

V and J are TRBV6-5 and TRBJ2-7; 8 bases are a match to TRBD2. Trimming at V came to 0 bases and at J to 1 base, leaving 2 bases not matched to a gene. The CDR3 spans 15 residues. The germline V gene has CDR1 MNHEY and CDR2 SVGAGI. The CDR3 DNA reads TGTGCCAGCAGTTACTCAGCGGGAGAGTCCTACGAGCAGTACTTC. Residues: CASSYSAGESYEQYF.